This T cell receptor beta chain was documented in a study of blood T cell repertoires in COVID-19 (TCRdb year 2020). Describing the broader study: Collaborator samples came from the United States, Italy and Spain and covered acute and convalescent phases of COVID-19. The prospective study material was composed of cDNA or gDNA derived from T cells, B-cell-depleted T cells, or PBMCs. Subjects who had been exposed to COVID-19, were actively infected with it, or had recovered from it provided the deeply sampled blood TCRbeta repertoires that made up the dataset. The repertoires were released in a freely available public database meant as a resource for research on the immune response to SARS-CoV-2. The samples were drawn from the first 160 participants of the ongoing ImmuneRACE study and from 1,254 subjects provided by 6 global collaborators. The sample metadata nearly always contained a de-identified subject ID, COVID-19 status, age in years and sex. Where HLA class I and class II types were available, the types were taken from metadata supplied by the sample provider, not from assay-based typing. General study outcomes and caveats: How much clinical and demographic metadata was included differed by source and by participant, and the metadata was provided uncurated.

The collaborating institutions used their own protocols to collect whole blood in K2EDTA tubes. For TCRbeta analysis, collaborator samples were shipped as frozen whole blood, as isolated PBMCs, or as DNA extracted from either sample type. In regard to this clone: The antigen it recognizes is unknown. No base quality values were provided; no much bigger clone lies one nucleotide off.

TCRbeta CDR3 regions were amplified from genomic DNA by means of the immunoSEQ Assay, a bias-controlled multiplex PCR. Processing in the source paper ran as follows. The number of nucleated cells in each sample was estimated from the amplification of reference gene primers within the assay. Sequence reads were collapsed and filtered to measure the absolute abundance of every unique TCRbeta CDR3 rearrangement. Productive Simpson clonality was computed per sample as the square root of Simpson's diversity index over productive rearrangements. The source is immuneACCESS, and TCRdb retained only in-frame sequences with V and J called. Part of the clones is not carried over; for the studies checked, unresolved V genes explain less than half of this, and the remainder is unexplained. The V and J calls and the clone size are those of that table, but D and trimming were determined from the DNA. The sample records about 65,000 clones, over 85% of which are singletons. The ten largest clones capture about 2.6% of the sample.

CDR1 and CDR2, per the germline V gene (reference sequence), are LNHDA and SQIVND. From the cysteine through the phenylalanine, the CDR3 covers 16 amino acids. The kept DNA is CDR3 alone, 48 bases in frame from the first base. Cut back by 1 base and 6 bases, the V and J ends lie 13 bases apart. The sequenced material came from peripheral blood. The receptor was derived from a man in his 70s with active COVID-19. Recombination linked TRBV19 to TRBJ1-6; the D gene is perhaps TRBD1, on 5 matching bases. Read as DNA, the sequence is TGTGCCAGTAGTATAGGGAACAGGTTGGCTAATTCACCCCTCCACTTT. Its protein reads: CASSIGNRLANSPLHF.